Listed here is a single TCR beta chain. Its antigen is undetermined. This entry is derived from a study of cytomegalovirus exposure and HLA in healthy donors. Study outcomes and limitations: A link between a missense DCLRE1C variant and TCR beta V- and J-gene trimming emerged from a later analysis. Versus the 666-donor mean, an Asian-associated ancestry cluster reportedly showed fewer N-insertions in a later analysis. CMV serostatus was the sole immune exposure information available.

There are 14 residues in the CDR3. The germline CDR1 and CDR2 sequences are ENHRY and SYGVKD. The V gene lost 6 bases and the J gene lost 3 bases, with 9 bases spanning the gap. PCR involved 60 Vbeta and 13 Jbeta primers. The protocol was immunoSEQ multiplex PCR, while the TCRdb copy is restricted to in-frame clones and leaves out a portion. Among about 120,000 clones listed, around 80% were seen once. The sample consisted of PBMCs. The receptor was derived from a female donor in good health and CMV-seropositive. The rearrangement links TRBV10-3 to TRBJ2-6; D unresolved. This chain's CDR3 is CAIRSERGANVLTF. In DNA, the CDR3 is TGTGCCATCAGGAGCGAGCGTGGGGCCAACGTCCTGACTTTC.